These 21 T cell receptor beta chains originate from one sample sequenced in a study of control samples from healthy donors and cancer patients (dated by TCRdb to 2018 to 2020). The library came from the immunoSEQ multiplex PCR assay. As stored in TCRdb, this immuneACCESS dataset retains in-frame rearrangements with V and J assigned. A fraction of the clones does not appear; measured against another copy, unresolved V genes explain less than half of the discrepancy, and the remainder lacks a known reason. This sample holds about 100,000 clones; roughly 90% were observed only once. Roughly 18% of the sample goes to the ten largest clones. The sample consisted of blood. These receptors were taken from a woman aged 50 to 65 in good health.

The sample holds one count of this clone. The V call is TRBV30, the J call TRBJ1-6; D is perhaps TRBD1 (6 bases). Trimming shortened V by 0 bases and J by 7 bases, and 22 bases separated the two germline ends. Germline CDR1 is GTSNPN and CDR2 is SVGIG (reference sequence). The CDR3 sequence is 18 residues long. The CDR3, as DNA: TGTGCCTGGAGTGTACCCTACCCCGGACAGCCTCTCAATTCACCCCTCCACTTT. Residues: CAWSVPYPGQPLNSPLHF.

This clone was detected many times. This CDR3 is also generated by other DNA sequences in the sample. CDR3 protein: CASSSGPQETQYF. The CDR3 region has the DNA TGTGCCAGCAGCTCGGGACCGCAAGAGACCCAGTACTTC. The J gene is TRBJ2-5, the V gene TRBV5-4; D is possibly TRBD1 or TRBD2 (5 bases each). The CDR3 covers 13 residues. CDR1 and CDR2 from the germline V gene are SGHNT and YYREEE (reference sequence). Trimming cost V 3 bases and J 2 bases, with 8 bases left between them.

The chain has TRBV4-1 and TRBJ2-7; D may be TRBD2 (6 bases). The CDR3 covers 16 residues. The germline V gene has CDR1 MGHRA and CDR2 YSYEKL. V was shortened by 3 bases and J by 0 bases, with 15 bases between the two germline ends. CDR3 sequence (DNA): TGCGCCAGCAGCCAGGACTATCCAGGGAGCTCCTACGAGCAGTACTTC. The encoded protein is CASSQDYPGSSYEQYF.

This chain connects TRBV30 to TRBJ1-3; D not certain. V lost 2 bases and J 2 bases, leaving 10 bases between the germline ends. Germline CDR1 and CDR2: GTSNPN and SVGIG (reference sequence). The CDR3 has 14 residues. CDR3 sequence: CAWSMGLPGNTIYF. CDR3 DNA sequence: TGTGCCTGGAGTATGGGGTTGCCTGGAAACACCATATATTTT.

The chain has TRBV7-3 and TRBJ1-1; TRBD1 matches at 8 bases. The junction had 10 bases not matched to a gene; V was cut back by 0 bases and J by 1 base. The CDR3 runs to 18 residues. CDR1 and CDR2 from the germline V gene are SGHTA and FQGTGA. Here the CDR3 DNA reads TGTGCCAGCAGCTTAACCCGAGACAGGGGAGGGGAGAACACTGAAGCTTTCTTT. It encodes CASSLTRDRGGENTEAFF.

CDR3 in DNA: TGTGCCTGGAACACTAGACTCACAGATACGCAGTATTTT. This translates into CAWNTRLTDTQYF. The chain is built from TRBV30 and TRBJ2-3, with a possible D match to TRBD2 (5 bases). V lost 4 bases and J 2 bases, leaving 10 bases between the germline ends. The length of the CDR3 is 13 residues. In germline, CDR1 is GTSNPN, CDR2 SVGIG (reference sequence).

The gene calls are TRBV7-2 and TRBJ2-7; TRBD2 matches at 12 bases. J gave up 2 bases and V 5 bases, and 4 bases lay outside the gene matches. The CDR3 is 15 residues long. CDR1 is SGHTA and CDR2 is FQGNSA in the germline V gene. CDR3 in amino acids: CASSPTSGGTYEQYV. The CDR3 DNA follows: TGTGCCAGCAGCCCGACTAGCGGGGGTACCTACGAGCAGTACGTC.

CDR3 sequence: CASSQRPRGPRIHEQYF. In DNA, the CDR3 is TGTGCCAGCAGCCAACGTCCTCGGGGCCCGCGGATCCACGAGCAGTACTTC. V gene TRBV3-1 (or the pseudogene TRBV3-2) combines with J gene TRBJ2-7; D may be TRBD1 or TRBD2 (5 bases each). Per the germline V gene, CDR1 is LGHDT and CDR2 is YNNKEL (reference sequence). Trimming removed 2 bases at V and 5 bases at J, with 22 bases between. This CDR3 region has 17 residues.

V usage is TRBV30 and J usage is TRBJ2-7; the D gene could be TRBD1 or TRBD2 (5 bases each). This CDR3 has 12 residues. V was cut by 5 bases and J by 1 base, with 9 bases left in between. From germline, CDR1 is GTSNPN and CDR2 SVGIG (reference sequence). DNA for the CDR3: TGTGCCTGGGGGGACGGTTCCTACGAGCAGTACGTC. Its protein is CAWGDGSYEQYV.

This clone was seen a single time. This chain uses TRBV13 with TRBJ2-7; 8 bases map to TRBD1. The CDR3 is made up of 17 amino acids. Per germline, CDR1 PRHDT and CDR2 FYEKMQ (reference sequence). Germline trimming cut 5 bases from V and 2 bases from J; bases unmatched to any gene: 14. In nucleotides, the CDR3 is TGTGCCAGCAGCGGCTCGGCGCGCAGGGGGCTACCCTACGAGCAGTACTTC. Protein product: CASSGSARRGLPYEQYF.

The chain combines TRBV6-6 with TRBJ1-5, with 7 bases aligning to TRBD1. Per germline, CDR1 MNHNY and CDR2 SVGAGI (reference sequence). The CDR3 has 13 amino acids. Germline trimming cut 10 bases from V and 7 bases from J; bases unmatched to any gene: 10. This CDR3 reads CATLRAGGQPQHF. As DNA, the CDR3 is TGTGCCACCTTACGGGCAGGGGGACAGCCCCAGCATTTT.

The gene calls are TRBV29-1 and TRBJ2-7; a weak D match, TRBD1 (7 bases). The germline V gene has CDR1 SQVTM and CDR2 ANQGSEA. The ends were cut back, 3 bases at V and 1 base at J, with 13 bases in the middle. The CDR3 loop spans 14 amino acids. As DNA, the CDR3 is TGCAGCGTTGAGCGGGACAGCCTTTCCTACGAGCAGTACTTC. The encoded protein is CSVERDSLSYEQYF.

The chain carries TRBV10-2 and TRBJ2-2, with D perhaps assigned TRBD1 or TRBD2 (6 bases each). V was pared by 2 bases and J by 5 bases, with 12 bases between. This CDR3 spans 15 amino acids. CDR1 is WSHSY and CDR2 is SAAADI in the germline V gene. The CDR3 here is CASSELGGGTGELFF. The CDR3 bases are TGCGCCAGCAGTGAGCTCGGGGGCGGGACCGGGGAGCTGTTTTTT.

The gene calls are TRBV27 and TRBJ1-5; D perhaps matches TRBD1 (5 bases). The CDR3 contains 15 residues. V lost 1 base to trimming and J lost 1 base, with 8 bases between them. The germline V gene encodes CDR1 MNHEY and CDR2 SMNVEV (reference sequence). In DNA, the CDR3 is TGTGCCAGCAGTTTATTTGAGGGGAGCAATCAGCCCCAGCATTTT. This gives the protein CASSLFEGSNQPQHF.

A note on this clone: Germline and junction disagree at one end, which may indicate a read error. The chain employs TRBV18 and TRBJ1-2, with a tentative D call TRBD1 (6 bases). CDR3 length: 16 amino acids. The germline CDR1 and CDR2 sequences are KGHSH and LQKENI. CDR3 in amino acids: CVSSPSFRGPNYGYTF. The DNA of the CDR3 is TGTGTCAGCTCACCAAGTTTCAGGGGCCCCAATTATGGCTACACCTTC.

The chain couples TRBV2 to TRBJ1-1; 8 bases are a match to TRBD1. The junction had 6 bases not matched to a gene; V was cut back by 5 bases and J by 1 base. The CDR3 contains 15 residues. Germline CDR1 and CDR2: SNHLY and FYNNEI. CDR3 in amino acids: CASSKTGVKNTEAFF. DNA for the CDR3: TGTGCCAGCAGTAAGACAGGGGTTAAGAACACTGAAGCTTTCTTT.

The V gene is TRBV7-9, the J gene TRBJ1-6, with D perhaps matching TRBD1 (5 bases). This CDR3 region has 15 residues. Deletions cut 3 bases from V and 5 bases from J, with 11 bases between. In germline, CDR1 is SEHNR, CDR2 FQNEAQ (reference sequence). The CDR3 bases are TGTGCCAGCAGCTTTTTGACAGACGATAATTCACCCCTCCACTTT. As protein: CASSFLTDDNSPLHF.

The genes are TRBV5-1 and TRBJ2-7, with D possibly TRBD2 on 5 matching bases. The CDR3 has 12 amino acids. V gave up 0 bases and J gave up 6 bases, with 7 bases separating them. Germline CDR1 SGHRS, CDR2 YFSETQ. The chain's CDR3 is CASSLGGFEQYF. In DNA form, the CDR3 reads TGCGCCAGCAGCTTGGGAGGGTTCGAGCAGTACTTC.

V gene TRBV7-7 combines with J gene TRBJ2-1; D remains unclear. Germline CDR1 and CDR2: SSHAT and FNYEAQ (reference sequence). This CDR3 is 14 amino acids long. V was pared by 1 base and J by 4 bases, with 8 bases between. CDR3 residues: CASSLEGRYNEQFF. As DNA, the CDR3 is TGTGCCAGCAGCTTAGAAGGCAGATACAATGAGCAGTTCTTC.

The CDR3 here is CASSQENLRGEGSYEQYV. The CDR3 DNA sequence: TGCGCCAGCAGCCAAGAGAACCTTAGAGGCGAGGGCTCCTACGAGCAGTACGTC. The chain has TRBV4-3 and TRBJ2-7, with TRBD2 as a possible D gene (5 bases). Germline-derived CDR1 and CDR2 are LGHNA and YSLEER. V shed 0 bases and J shed 0 bases, with 18 bases lying between them. The CDR3 totals 18 residues.

The chain combines TRBV2 with TRBJ2-2; 7 nucleotides line up with TRBD2. CDR3 size: 16 residues. The V and J ends lost 1 base and 2 bases, in that order; junction bases with no gene match: 4. Germline V gene lookup returns CDR1 SNHLY and CDR2 FYNNEI. CDR3 sequence: CASSEEGRANTGELFF. The CDR3 bases are TGTGCCAGCAGTGAAGAAGGGAGGGCCAACACCGGGGAGCTGTTTTTT. The entire variable domain, with the rest obtained from reference TRBV2 and TRBJ2-2, is as follows: EPEVTQTPSHQVTQMGQEVILRCVPISNHLYFYWYRQILGQKVEFLVSFYNNEISEKSEIFDDQFSVERPDGSNFTLKIRSTKLEDSAMYFCASSEEGRANTGELFFGEGSRLTVL.